The 14 T cell receptor beta chains below all came from one sample that was sequenced in a study of T cell responses to AZD1222 COVID-19 vaccine. Repertoires were generated with immunoSEQ multiplex PCR, while TCRdb's copy carries only in-frame clones and drops some. The table lists 90,000 or so clones, just over 85% of them singletons. The specimen was peripheral blood, collected on day 0 of AZD1222 vaccination. The receptors originated from an adult in good health.

This sequence joins TRBV10-1 and TRBJ2-2, with 9 bases identical to TRBD1. The CDR3 spans 14 residues. Looked up from germline, CDR1 is WNHNN and CDR2 is SYGVQD (reference sequence). Losses at the gene ends were 6 bases for V and 8 bases for J; bases not matched to a gene: 7. The CDR3 protein is CASSRDREFGELFF. The DNA for the CDR3 is TGCGCCAGCAGCCGGGACAGGGAATTTGGGGAGCTGTTTTTT.

This clone has just one count. The rearrangement joins TRBV7-3 to TRBJ2-3, with 9 bases aligning to TRBD1. Germline CDR1 is SGHTA and CDR2 is FQGTGA. The CDR3 has 15 amino acids. V was pared by 4 bases and J by 4 bases, with 6 bases of the junction left unmatched. The CDR3 DNA reads TGTGCCAGCAGCTCTCGGACAGGGGAAGCAGATACGCAGTATTTT. It codes for CASSSRTGEADTQYF. The full variable domain, its missing parts supplied by reference TRBV7-3 and TRBJ2-3, is GAGVSQTPSNKVTEKGKYVELRCDPISGHTALYWYRQSLGQGPEFLIYFQGTGAADDSGLPNDRFFAVRPEGSVSTLKIQRTERGDSAVYLCASSSRTGEADTQYFGPGTRLTVL.

The CDR3 DNA is TGTGCCAGCAGCCCCGTACTAGCGGGAGAGCAGTACTTC. Translating it yields CASSPVLAGEQYF. The rearrangement joins TRBV5-6 to TRBJ2-7, with 10 bases lining up with TRBD2. CDR3 length: 13 residues. V gave up 4 bases and J gave up 7 bases; unmatched junction bases: 5. Germline V CDR1 and CDR2: SGHDT, YYEEEE.

This chain joins TRBV9 and TRBJ2-7, with unresolved D. The CDR3 has 16 residues. Germline V gene sequence: CDR1 SGDLS, CDR2 YYNGEE. V lost 0 bases, J lost 0 bases, and 13 bases lay in between. The chain's CDR3 is CASSVEPGLGSYEQYF. The CDR3 coding sequence is TGTGCCAGCAGCGTAGAACCGGGCCTAGGCTCCTACGAGCAGTACTTC.

The chain is built from TRBV10-3 and TRBJ2-3; D remains unclear. This CDR3 contains 16 residues. Trimming took 4 bases from V and 0 from J, leaving 14 bases between them. The germline CDR1 and CDR2 sequences are ENHRY and SYGVKD. The CDR3 nucleotides are TGTGCCATCAGTGGGCCAAAAGGCGTGAGCACAGATACGCAGTATTTT. Amino acids: CAISGPKGVSTDTQYF.

The chain is built from TRBV19 and TRBJ1-1; D may be TRBD1 (5 bases). CDR1 LNHDA and CDR2 SQIVND come from the germline V gene (reference sequence). The CDR3 runs to 17 residues. The V and J ends lost 3 bases and 1 base respectively, with 18 bases between them. The CDR3 DNA is TGTGCCAGTAGTATTTCTCTGGGGGACTCGACGAACACTGAAGCTTTCTTT. Translated, it gives CASSISLGDSTNTEAFF.

The genes are TRBV16 and TRBJ2-3; a weak D match, TRBD2 (6 bases). From germline, CDR1 is KGHSY and CDR2 FQNENV. This CDR3 region has 16 residues. Trimming removed 0 bases from V and 2 bases from J, with 12 bases in between. DNA for the CDR3: TGTGCCAGCAGCCAATCTTGGGAGGTATACACAGATACGCAGTATTTT. Encoded protein: CASSQSWEVYTDTQYF.

V usage is TRBV9 and J usage is TRBJ1-4; 8 bases align to TRBD1. This CDR3 comprises 15 residues. In germline, CDR1 is SGDLS, CDR2 YYNGEE. Trimming took 5 bases from V and 8 from J; bases not matched to a gene: 11. The CDR3, as DNA: TGTGCCAGCAGTGAGACGGACAGGGAGGGCGAAAAACTGTTTTTT. It codes for CASSETDREGEKLFF.

The chain is built from TRBV7-9 and TRBJ2-7, with 9 bases aligning to TRBD1. The CDR3 covers 16 residues. CDR1 and CDR2 (germline): SEHNR, FQNEAQ (reference sequence). The V and J ends lost 2 bases and 5 bases, in that order; junction bases with no gene match: 10. The CDR3 region is CASSLILGQGIHEQYF. CDR3 nucleotides: TGTGCCAGCAGCTTAATTCTGGGACAGGGTATCCACGAGCAGTACTTC.

The chain couples TRBV28 to TRBJ2-5; D is perhaps TRBD1 (6 bases). Trimming pared 3 bases from V and 2 bases from J, leaving 10 bases between. CDR3 size: 14 residues. In germline, CDR1 is MDHEN, CDR2 SYDVKM. CDR3 nucleotide sequence: TGTGCCAGCAGTTTCCTGACAGGACAAGAGACCCAGTACTTC. This sequence encodes CASSFLTGQETQYF.

This chain links TRBV11-2 with TRBJ2-1; 9 bases line up with TRBD2. The CDR3 covers 16 residues. Germline assignment: CDR1 SGHAT and CDR2 FQNNGV. Unmatched junction bases numbered 5, after V lost 1 base and J lost 4 bases. Here the CDR3 reads CASSLAGGRDYNEQFF. The CDR3, as DNA: TGTGCCAGCAGCTTAGCGGGCGGGAGGGATTACAATGAGCAGTTCTTC.

The chain employs TRBV7-2 and TRBJ2-5; TRBD2 matches at 8 bases. Trimming at V came to 8 bases and at J to 5 bases, leaving 4 bases not matched to a gene. Germline loops: CDR1 SGHTA, CDR2 FQGNSA. The CDR3 extends over 12 amino acids. CDR3 nucleotide sequence: TGTGCCAGCCGGGAGGGCCGGGAGACCCAGTACTTC. Encoded protein: CASREGRETQYF. Using reference TRBV7-2 and TRBJ2-5 for the parts outside the CDR3, the full variable domain is GAGVSQSPSNKVTEKGKDVELRCDPISGHTALYWYRQSLGQGLEFLIYFQGNSAPDKSGLPSDRFSAERTGGSVSTLTIQRTQQEDSAVYLCASREGRETQYFGPGTRLLVL.

The chain joins TRBV5-6 to TRBJ2-1; D is uncertain. The germline V and J ends were trimmed by 1 base and 4 bases, with 6 bases remaining between them. The germline CDR1 and CDR2 sequences are SGHDT and YYEEEE. The CDR3 covers 13 residues. CDR3 loop: CASSLTDYNEQFF. DNA for the CDR3: TGTGCCAGCAGCTTGACGGATTACAATGAGCAGTTCTTC. Looking up the rest from reference TRBV5-6 and TRBJ2-1 gives the full variable domain: DAGVTQSPTHLIKTRGQQVTLRCSPKSGHDTVSWYQQALGQGPQFIFQYYEEEERQRGNFPDRFSGHQFPNYSSELNVNALLLGDSALYLCASSLTDYNEQFFGPGTRLTVL.

V gene TRBV11-3 combines with J gene TRBJ1-1; possibly TRBD1 for D (6 bases). V was trimmed by 4 bases and J by 6 bases, leaving 9 bases between them. Germline V gene lookup returns CDR1 SGHNT and CDR2 YENEEA. The CDR3 extends over 12 amino acids. CDR3 DNA sequence: TGTGCCAGCAGCTCAAGGACAGCTGAAGCTTTCTTT. Encoded protein: CASSSRTAEAFF. The full variable domain, in which reference TRBV11-3 and TRBJ1-1 provide the parts outside the CDR3, is EAGVVQSPRYKIIEKKQPVAFWCNPISGHNTLYWYLQNLGQGPELLIRYENEEAVDDSQLPKDRFSAERLKGVDSTLKIQPAELGDSAVYLCASSSRTAEAFFGQGTRLTVV.